Listed below are T cell receptor beta chains from one sample, sequenced in a study of liver allograft versus peripheral blood T cells. One entry per CDR3 protein, called by TCRdb with MiXCR from the reads. This sample has some 9,200 distinct CDR3 sequences, with roughly 26% found just once. All receptors derive from a human patient who had a liver transplant. The graft donor may have given rise to some T cells. CDR3s include the opening cysteine and the closing phenylalanine or tryptophan. The order of the fields is D gene, J gene, V gene, clone size, CDR3 protein, CDR3 DNA. D genes are given only for firm matches. Rows may omit the clone size; those that give it use once, few, many or a size class.

-,TRBJ1-6,TRBV19,medium-sized,CASSIVDYNSPLHF,TGTGCCAGTAGTATCGTAGATTATAATTCACCCCTCCACTTT
-,TRBJ1-5,TRBV30,few,CAWNRDNQPQHF,TGTGCCTGGAATCGGGACAATCAGCCCCAGCATTTT
TRBD1,TRBJ2-4,TRBV7-3,-,CASSFNHRGTQYF,TGTGCCAGCAGCTTCAATCACAGGGGGACTCAGTACTTC
TRBD1,TRBJ1-3,TRBV20-1,few,CSALKDRASSGNTIYF,TGCAGTGCTTTAAAGGACAGGGCCTCTTCTGGAAACACCATATATTTT
-,TRBJ2-5,TRBV7-2,-,CASSLMRGSGETQYF,TGTGCCAGCAGCTTAATGAGAGGGAGTGGAGAGACCCAGTACTTC
TRBD2,TRBJ2-2,TRBV29-1,medium-sized,CSVASGTSDGELFF,TGCAGCGTCGCATCTGGGACTAGCGACGGGGAGCTGTTTTTT
-,TRBJ2-2,TRBV18,few,CASSPPSNTGELFF,TGTGCCAGCTCACCACCTTCGAACACCGGGGAGCTGTTTTTT
TRBD1,TRBJ2-2,TRBV19,few,CASTSTGGFGTGELFF,TGTGCCAGTACCTCGACAGGGGGCTTTGGTACCGGGGAGCTGTTTTTT
-,TRBJ2-7,TRBV30,-,CAWSLGGPSYEQYF,TGTGCCTGGAGTTTGGGGGGTCCCTCCTACGAGCAGTACTTC
-,TRBJ2-5,TRBV5-4,-,CASSLEGIETQYF,TGTGCCAGCAGCTTGGAAGGGATCGAGACCCAGTACTTC
TRBD2,TRBJ2-7,TRBV27,-,CASSLTSRGRTYEQYF,TGTGCCAGCAGTCTAACCTCTCGCGGGAGGACCTACGAGCAGTACTTC
TRBD2,TRBJ2-7,TRBV10-2,-,CASKVAGDSSYEQYF,TGCGCCAGCAAAGTAGCGGGAGACTCCTCCTACGAGCAGTACTTC
-,TRBJ1-6,TRBV6-6,medium-sized,CASSYDGRNSPLHF,TGTGCCAGCAGTTACGACGGCCGGAATTCACCCCTCCACTTT
TRBD2,TRBJ2-1,TRBV5-1,few,CASSLGASGRVSNEQFF,TGCGCCAGCAGCTTGGGGGCTAGCGGGAGGGTCAGCAATGAGCAGTTCTTC
-,TRBJ1-4,TRBV3-1,-,CASSHLPGGGDEKLFF,TGTGCCAGCAGCCATCTCCCGGGGGGAGGGGATGAAAAACTGTTTTTT
-,TRBJ2-6,TRBV5-4,many,CASREGGPYGANVLTF,TGTGCCAGCAGGGAGGGGGGGCCGTATGGGGCCAACGTCCTGACTTTC
-,TRBJ2-3,TRBV9,-,CASTLADTDTQYF,TGTGCCAGCACCCTGGCGGACACAGATACGCAGTATTTT
TRBD2,TRBJ2-1,TRBV20-1,few,CSAGRGAYNEQFF,TGCAGTGCCGGGAGGGGAGCCTACAATGAGCAGTTCTTC
TRBD1,TRBJ2-5,TRBV20-1,-,CSSTDRGKETQYF,TGCAGTTCAACGGACAGGGGGAAAGAGACCCAGTACTTC
TRBD1,TRBJ2-5,TRBV7-2,few,CASSLAAGQGIETQYF,TGTGCCAGCAGCTTAGCGGCGGGACAGGGGATCGAGACCCAGTACTTC
-,TRBJ2-1,TRBV6-5,many,CASSYSGHRGIYNEQFF,TGTGCCAGCAGTTACTCAGGTCACCGGGGAATCTACAATGAGCAGTTCTTC
-,TRBJ1-1,TRBV6-5,-,CASSQNGVDTEAFF,TGTGCCAGCAGCCAAAACGGGGTGGACACTGAAGCTTTCTTT
-,TRBJ2-2,TRBV10-1,few,CASSRTGAGELFF,TGCGCCAGCAGTCGGACGGGTGCCGGGGAGCTGTTTTTT
-,TRBJ2-3,TRBV7-9,-,CASSPGSSTDTQYF,TGTGCCAGCAGCCCCGGAAGTAGCACAGATACGCAGTATTTT
TRBD1,TRBJ2-4,TRBV29-1,medium-sized,CSARQGDIQYF,TGCAGCGCTAGACAGGGGGACATTCAGTACTTC
TRBD2,TRBJ2-3,TRBV28,-,CASTDLSGRATDTQYF,TGTGCCAGCACGGACCTTAGCGGGAGGGCCACAGATACGCAGTATTTT
-,TRBJ2-1,TRBV5-4,many,CASSLGLPSYNEQFF,TGTGCCAGCAGCTTGGGACTGCCCTCCTACAATGAGCAGTTCTTC
-,TRBJ1-1,TRBV10-3,medium-sized,CAISERGQNTEAFF,TGTGCCATCAGTGAGAGGGGACAGAACACTGAAGCTTTCTTT
-,TRBJ1-1,TRBV5-6,-,CASSLVGVPYTEAFF,TGTGCCAGCAGCTTGGTGGGGGTACCATACACTGAAGCTTTCTTT